A single sample gave rise to the 24 T cell receptor beta chains below, sequenced in a study of CDR3 diversity in severe acne. TCRdb recomputed calls from the PCR reads with MiXCR, one row per CDR3 protein. The sample includes roughly 100,000 distinct CDR3 sequences, around 56% of them seen just once. What was sequenced was blood. These receptors were collected from a male donor with acne.

This clonotype was detected many times. The V and J genes are TRBV29-1 and TRBJ2-6; the match to TRBD1 covers 7 bases. V trimming: 2 bases; J trimming: 2 bases; junction bases outside the gene matches: 9. The CDR3 is 17 residues long. The germline V gene encodes CDR1 SQVTM and CDR2 ANQGSEA. The CDR3 is CSVEQSLTGPGANVLTF. The CDR3 nucleotides read TGCAGCGTTGAACAGTCATTGACAGGGCCTGGGGCCAACGTCCTGACTTTC. The full variable domain, with the rest looked up from reference TRBV29-1 and TRBJ2-6, is SAVISQKPSRDICQRGTSLTIQCQVDSQVTMMFWYRQQPGQSLTLIATANQGSEATYESGFVIDKFPISRPNLTFSTLTVSNMSPEDSSIYLCSVEQSLTGPGANVLTFGAGSRLTVL.

In the case of this clonotype: A much larger clone sits a single nucleotide away, making a read error possible. This chain connects TRBV4-1 to TRBJ2-7, with D possibly TRBD2 on 5 matching bases. The CDR3 has 15 amino acids. CDR1 is MGHRA and CDR2 is YSYEKL in the germline V gene. The CDR3 DNA sequence: TGCGGCAGCAGCCACCTCTGGACCGAGGGCTACGAGCAGTACTTC. Translation: CGSSHLWTEGYEQYF.

In its sample, this clonotype was seen many times. The chain employs TRBV19 and TRBJ2-1; 8 bases are shared with TRBD2. CDR3 length: 15 amino acids. Germline V gene data show CDR1 as LNHDA and CDR2 as SQIVND (reference sequence). J gave up 4 bases and V 5 bases, and 7 bases lay outside the gene matches. CDR3 nucleotides: TGTGCCAGTAGTTCGGCGGCTAGCGGGTACAATGAGCAGTTCTTC. This gives the protein CASSSAASGYNEQFF.

V usage is TRBV28 and J usage is TRBJ1-2, with unresolved D. Germline V gives CDR1 MDHEN, CDR2 SYDVKM. This CDR3 region has 14 residues. Trimming shortened V by 1 base and J by 4 bases, and 10 bases separated the two germline ends. The CDR3 DNA follows: TGTGCCAGCAGTTTATTTAGTATCGGCTATGGCTACACCTTC. Translation gives CASSLFSIGYGYTF.

This sequence joins TRBV9 and TRBJ1-3; D unclear. The J call could be wrong; TRBJ2-3 is a better fit for the DNA end. This CDR3 contains 14 residues. The germline CDR1 and CDR2 sequences are SGDLS and YYNGEE. CDR3 nucleotide sequence: TGTGCCAGCAGCGTAGTAAGTGGCACAGATACGCAGTATTTT. Translating it yields CASSVVSGTDTQYF.

The V and J genes are TRBV7-2 and TRBJ2-5, with a tentative D call TRBD2 (6 bases). Trimming stripped 8 bases from V and 5 bases from J, with 24 bases between. The germline CDR1 and CDR2 sequences are SGHTA and FQGNSA. The CDR3 extends over 16 amino acids. CDR3 sequence reads: CASGKSGAGTRETQYF. CDR3 in DNA: TGTGCCAGCGGAAAATCCGGAGCAGGGACTCGGGAGACCCAGTACTTC.

This clonotype was detected a few times. CDR3 bases: TGCGCCAGCCAAGATTGGAGAGGGGGCACAGATACGCAGTATTTT. This encodes CASQDWRGGTDTQYF. This chain connects TRBV4-3 to TRBJ2-3, with D perhaps being TRBD1 or TRBD2 (5 bases each). V was shortened by 8 bases and J by 1 base, with 16 bases between the two germline ends. The V gene's germline CDR1 is LGHNA and CDR2 YSLEER. The CDR3 extends over 15 amino acids.

This sequence joins TRBV14 and TRBJ2-5, with D maybe TRBD1 (5 bases). V was clipped by 4 bases and J by 3 bases, with 6 bases between them. Germline lookup yields CDR1 SGHDN and CDR2 FVKESK. The CDR3 extends over 12 amino acids. The CDR3 coding sequence is TGTGCCAGCAGCCGGGGCGAAGAGACCCAGTACTTC. Translating it yields CASSRGEETQYF.

The chain carries TRBV3-1 and TRBJ1-2; perhaps TRBD1 as D (5 bases). This CDR3 has 14 residues. The V gene lost 3 bases and the J gene lost 8 bases, with 16 bases spanning the gap. Germline CDR1 LGHDT, CDR2 YNNKEL (reference sequence). The chain's CDR3 is CASSQGGGVVGYTF. The CDR3 region has the DNA TGTGCCAGCAGCCAGGGCGGGGGGGTAGTCGGCTACACCTTC.

The chain employs TRBV27 and TRBJ2-3; 8 bases match TRBD2. CDR1 and CDR2 from the germline V gene are MNHEY and SMNVEV (reference sequence). CDR3 length: 15 residues. The V gene end was trimmed by 4 bases and the J gene end by 5 bases; junction bases not matched to a gene: 8. The CDR3 reads CASSYSGLGVDTQYF. DNA for the CDR3: TGTGCCAGCAGTTACTCGGGACTAGGAGTAGATACGCAGTATTTT.

This clonotype occurred many times. The chain carries TRBV5-5 and TRBJ2-4; no clear D. V lost 3 bases, J lost 5 bases, and 12 bases lay in between. Germline lookup yields CDR1 SGHKS and CDR2 YYEKEE (reference sequence). The CDR3 is made up of 14 amino acids. CDR3 sequence reads: CASSSTSGENIQYF. The CDR3 DNA follows: TGTGCCAGCAGCTCCACCTCTGGGGAAAACATTCAGTACTTC.

The genes are TRBV7-6 and TRBJ2-5; maybe TRBD1 (5 bases). The CDR3 runs to 13 residues. Germline assignment: CDR1 SGHVS and CDR2 FNYEAQ. Trimming removed 5 bases from V and 1 base from J, with 8 bases in between. This chain's CDR3 is CASSGTGQETQYF. In DNA, the CDR3 is TGTGCCAGCAGCGGAACAGGCCAAGAGACCCAGTACTTC.

This clonotype was observed once. Given a much more abundant clone one base away, this may be a read error. CDR3 sequence: CGVLFTDRTYTEAFF. CDR3 DNA: TGCGGCGTTCTTTTCACGGACAGGACGTACACTGAAGCTTTCTTT. V usage is TRBV29-1 and J usage is TRBJ1-1; 7 bases line up with TRBD1. This CDR3 comprises 15 residues. Germline CDR1 reads SQVTM; CDR2 reads ANQGSEA. Filled out from reference TRBV29-1 and TRBJ1-1, the complete variable domain reads SAVISQKPSRDICQRGTSLTIQCQVDSQVTMMFWYRQQPGQSLTLIATANQGSEATYESGFVIDKFPISRPNLTFSTLTVSNMSPEDSSIYLCGVLFTDRTYTEAFFGQGTRLTVV.

The chain couples TRBV19 to TRBJ1-2, with D unresolved. V shed 6 bases and J shed 5 bases, with 13 bases lying between them. The CDR3 totals 13 residues. From germline, CDR1 is LNHDA and CDR2 SQIVND (reference sequence). This CDR3 is CASRLEDGYGYTF. The CDR3 DNA sequence: TGTGCCAGTAGGTTGGAGGACGGTTATGGCTACACCTTC.

A word on this clonotype: This may stem from a read error, because a much larger clone lies one nucleotide away. The conserved phenylalanine or tryptophan is not found at the CDR3 terminus, so this likely reflects a read error. The chain combines TRBV7-9 with TRBJ2-5; TRBD1 is a possible D gene (6 bases). CDR3 length: 14 amino acids. Germline V gene lookup returns CDR1 SEHNR and CDR2 FQNEAQ (reference sequence). V was cut by 4 bases and J by 5 bases, with 14 bases left in between. The CDR3 loop is CASSSVRGSETQYS. CDR3 DNA sequence: TGTGCCAGCAGCTCCGTCAGGGGTAGTGAGACCCAGTACTCC.

This clonotype was seen a single time. A read error may explain this, as a much larger clone is one base away. V and J are TRBV14 and TRBJ2-7; D is undetermined. V lost 5 bases, J lost 0 bases, and 11 bases lay in between. This CDR3 region has 14 residues. Germline CDR1 reads SGHDN; CDR2 reads FVKESK. The CDR3 sequence is CASSSTPPSYEQYF. CDR3 nucleotide sequence: TGTGCCAGCAGCTCGACACCCCCCTCCTACGAGCAGTACTTC.

The J gene is TRBJ1-2, the V gene TRBV6-5; 7 nucleotides agree with TRBD1. This CDR3 has 13 amino acids. J was trimmed by 3 bases and V by 7 bases; bases with no gene match: 5. CDR1 and CDR2 (germline): MNHEY, SVGAGI. The CDR3 here is CASNSTGYYGYTF. Here the CDR3 DNA reads TGTGCCAGCAACTCGACAGGGTACTATGGCTACACCTTC.

This clonotype was detected only a few times. The gene calls are TRBV25-1 and TRBJ1-1, with TRBD1 as a possible D gene (6 bases). The V and J ends lost 10 bases and 0 bases respectively, with 12 bases between them. The germline V gene has CDR1 MGHDK and CDR2 SYGVNS. This CDR3 is built from 13 residues. The CDR3 is CATTHRVNTEAFF. The CDR3 region has the DNA TGTGCCACCACCCACAGGGTGAACACTGAAGCTTTCTTT.

The rearrangement links TRBV6-2 or TRBV6-3 to TRBJ2-4; D is ambiguous. Trimming left V 6 bases short and J 3 bases short, with 12 bases between. The CDR3 is 14 residues long. Germline V gene data show CDR1 as MNHEY and CDR2 as SVGEGT. The CDR3 coding sequence is TGTGCCAGCAGGTTAAGCAGCATCAAAAACATTCAGTACTTC. It yields the protein CASRLSSIKNIQYF.

This clonotype was counted a single time. The chain links TRBV11-2 to TRBJ2-7; unclear D gene. The CDR3 runs to 13 residues. V lost 4 bases to trimming and J lost 7 bases, with 14 bases between them. Germline-derived CDR1 and CDR2 are SGHAT and FQNNGV. In DNA, the CDR3 is TGTGCCAGCAGCTCACTGAGTGTCGGGGAGCAGTACTTC. This sequence encodes CASSSLSVGEQYF.

The chain links TRBV7-9 to TRBJ2-7; tentative D call: TRBD2 (6 bases). The length of the CDR3 is 16 residues. Trimming took off 6 bases at V and 4 bases at J, with 22 bases between the two ends. CDR1 is SEHNR and CDR2 is FQNEAQ in the germline V gene (reference sequence). The chain's CDR3 is CASSSIPGSQEYEQYF. DNA of the CDR3: TGTGCCAGCAGTTCCATCCCCGGGAGTCAGGAATACGAGCAGTACTTC.

This clonotype was detected many times. V and J are TRBV12-3 or TRBV12-4 and TRBJ2-7; no definite D call. The CDR3 has 12 amino acids. Trimming stripped 4 bases from V and 1 base from J, with 5 bases between. CDR3 bases: TGTGCCAGCAGTTCCGCTTCCTACGAGCAGTACTTC. Translation: CASSSASYEQYF.

This clonotype showed up just once. One junction end does not reproduce the germline sequence, and a read error may be involved. This rearrangement joins TRBV20-1 to TRBJ2-2, with D perhaps TRBD1 or TRBD2 (5 bases each). CDR1 DFQATT and CDR2 SNEGSKA come from the germline V gene (reference sequence). The CDR3 has 13 residues. CDR3: CSVNRGSDRGAVF. The CDR3 bases are TGCAGTGTTAATAGGGGTAGCGACCGGGGAGCTGTTTTT.

This chain joins TRBV3-1 and TRBJ1-6; maybe TRBD1 (6 bases). There are 13 residues in the CDR3. The ends were cut back, 3 bases at V and 12 bases at J, with 12 bases in the middle. Germline CDR1 and CDR2: LGHDT and YNNKEL (reference sequence). The CDR3 DNA is TGTGCCAGCAGCCAGACTAAGGGGGTACCCCTCCACTTT. This sequence encodes CASSQTKGVPLHF.